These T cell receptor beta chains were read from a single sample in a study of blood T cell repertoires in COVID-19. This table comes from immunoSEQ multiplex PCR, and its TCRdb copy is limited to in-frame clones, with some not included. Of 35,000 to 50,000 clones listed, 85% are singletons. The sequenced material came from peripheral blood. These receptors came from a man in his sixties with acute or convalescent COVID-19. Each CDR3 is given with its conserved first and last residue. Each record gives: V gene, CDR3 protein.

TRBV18 CASSPQVLGQGDTIYF
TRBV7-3 CASSLEAGTEAFF
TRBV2 CASSGGGAAEAFF
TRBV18 CASSPGLAGGVGQETQYF
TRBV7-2 CASSLVANYEQYF
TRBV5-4 CASSRVGGQETQYF
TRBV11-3 CASSFGNTEAFF
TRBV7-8 CASSRVASSNEQFF
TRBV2 CASSEAQGTRETQYF
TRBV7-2 CASSLFSSGRAETQYF
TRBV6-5 CASSYSMQRADTQYF
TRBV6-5 CASRWTNGNTIYF
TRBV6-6 CASSYGGGTGVVEQYF
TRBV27 CASSFSSQGGAYEQYF
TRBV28 CASRGTGRETQYF
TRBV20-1 CSGRDSYEQYF
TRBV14 CASSQAAGAYGYTF
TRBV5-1 CASSLDLADTQYF